There are many counts of the clone carrying this T cell receptor beta chain. The source of the sample is a study of neurological immune-mediated disorders. This CDR3 has 15 amino acids. V was trimmed by 0 bases and J by 6 bases, leaving 14 bases between them. Germline V lookup: CDR1 MNHEY, CDR2 SVGAGI. 5'RACE with 10-nucleotide random UMIs produced the cDNA. Every sequencing run produced over 200 million TCR-beta sequences that came from 15-18 subjects. MiXCR, run by TCRdb on the 5' RACE reads, gives a single entry per CDR3 protein. Among 75,000 to 90,000 distinct CDR3 sequences listed, approximately 10% were seen once.

This sequence was found in a man aged 35 to 55 in good health. V and J are TRBV6-5 and TRBJ1-2; D ambiguous. Source material: PBMCs. The CDR3 sequence is CASSYSGKVYNGYTF. In DNA form, the CDR3 reads TGTGCCAGCAGTTACTCGGGCAAAGTGTACAATGGCTACACCTTC.